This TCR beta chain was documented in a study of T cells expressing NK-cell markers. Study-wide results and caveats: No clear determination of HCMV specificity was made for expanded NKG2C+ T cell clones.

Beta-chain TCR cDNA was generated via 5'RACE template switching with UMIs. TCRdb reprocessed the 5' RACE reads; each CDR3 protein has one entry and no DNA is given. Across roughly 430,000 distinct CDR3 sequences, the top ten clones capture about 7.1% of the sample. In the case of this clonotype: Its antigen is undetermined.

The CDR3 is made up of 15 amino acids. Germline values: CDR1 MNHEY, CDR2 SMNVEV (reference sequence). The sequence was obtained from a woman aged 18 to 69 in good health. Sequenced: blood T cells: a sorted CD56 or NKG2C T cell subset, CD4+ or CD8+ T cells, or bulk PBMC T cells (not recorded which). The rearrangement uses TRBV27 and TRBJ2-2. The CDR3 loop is CASSLLRSGTGELFF.